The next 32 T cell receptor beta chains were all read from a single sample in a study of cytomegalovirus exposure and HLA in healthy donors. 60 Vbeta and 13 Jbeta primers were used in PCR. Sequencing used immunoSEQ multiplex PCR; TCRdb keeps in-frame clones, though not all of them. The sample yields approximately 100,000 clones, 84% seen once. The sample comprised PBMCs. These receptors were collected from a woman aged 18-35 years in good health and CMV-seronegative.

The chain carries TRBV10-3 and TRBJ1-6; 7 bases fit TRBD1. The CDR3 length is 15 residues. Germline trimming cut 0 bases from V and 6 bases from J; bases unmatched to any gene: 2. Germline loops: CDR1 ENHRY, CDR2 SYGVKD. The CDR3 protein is CAISESGTVNSPLHF. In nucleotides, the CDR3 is TGTGCCATCAGTGAGTCGGGGACAGTTAATTCACCCCTCCACTTT.

The CDR3 sequence is CASSLGRGTQYF. CDR3 in DNA: TGTGCCAGCAGTTTGGGGAGAGGTACGCAGTATTTT. The genes are TRBV28 and TRBJ2-3; D may be TRBD2 (5 bases). From germline, CDR1 is MDHEN and CDR2 SYDVKM. This CDR3 is 12 amino acids long. Trimming pared 3 bases from V and 8 bases from J, leaving 9 bases between.

CDR3 in amino acids: CASSRTGNLYNEQFF. The CDR3 bases are TGTGCCAGCAGCAGAACAGGGAACCTCTACAATGAGCAGTTCTTC. The V call is TRBV11-1, the J call TRBJ2-1; perhaps TRBD1 as D (6 bases). Germline values: CDR1 SGHAT, CDR2 FQDESV (reference sequence). The V and J ends lost 5 bases and 3 bases respectively, with 14 bases between them. CDR3 length equals 15 residues.

Here the CDR3 reads CASSIRTASGFVEQYF. CDR3 sequence (DNA): TGTGCCAGCAGCATAAGGACAGCGTCTGGGTTTGTGGAGCAGTACTTC. The J gene is TRBJ2-7, the V gene TRBV11-2; D might be TRBD1 (6 bases). The CDR3 extends over 16 amino acids. V dropped 5 bases and J dropped 7 bases, with 24 bases sitting between them. Per germline, CDR1 SGHAT and CDR2 FQNNGV.

CDR3 in amino acids: CASSLSPNLYTIYF. DNA of the CDR3: TGTGCCAGCAGCTTATCCCCCAACTTATACACCATATATTTT. V and J are TRBV7-2 and TRBJ1-3; D unresolved. V was shortened by 2 bases and J by 8 bases, with 13 bases between the two germline ends. This CDR3 is 14 amino acids long. CDR1 SGHTA and CDR2 FQGNSA come from the germline V gene.

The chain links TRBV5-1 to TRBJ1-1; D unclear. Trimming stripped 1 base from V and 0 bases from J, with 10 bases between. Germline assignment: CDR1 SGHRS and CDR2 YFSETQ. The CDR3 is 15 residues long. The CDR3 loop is CASSLFAGMNTEAFF. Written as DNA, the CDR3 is TGCGCCAGCAGCTTGTTCGCGGGTATGAACACTGAAGCTTTCTTT.

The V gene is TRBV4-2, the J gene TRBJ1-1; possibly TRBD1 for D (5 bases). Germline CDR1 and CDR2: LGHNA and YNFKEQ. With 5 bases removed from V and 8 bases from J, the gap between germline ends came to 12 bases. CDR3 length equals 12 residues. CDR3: CASSYLTDEAFF. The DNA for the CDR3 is TGTGCCAGCAGCTACCTGACAGACGAAGCTTTCTTT.

The chain's CDR3 is CASSESSETQYF. As DNA, the CDR3 is TGCGCCAGCAGTGAGTCGTCGGAGACCCAGTACTTC. The chain carries TRBV10-2 and TRBJ2-5; no firm D call. V lost 0 bases to trimming and J lost 5 bases, with 4 bases between them. The CDR3 is 12 amino acids. CDR1 and CDR2 from the germline V gene are WSHSY and SAAADI.

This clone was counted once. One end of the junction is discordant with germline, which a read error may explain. CDR3: CSSSSPGQGYEQYF. For the CDR3, the DNA is TGTTCCAGCAGCTCACCGGGACAGGGCTACGAGCAGTACTTC. The rearrangement joins TRBV7-9 to TRBJ2-7, with 9 bases lining up with TRBD1. Germline CDR1 SEHNR, CDR2 FQNEAQ (reference sequence). The CDR3 is made up of 14 amino acids. The full variable domain, with the rest looked up from reference TRBV7-9 and TRBJ2-7, is DTGVSQNPRHKITKRGQNVTFRCDPISEHNRLYWYRQTLGQGPEFLTYFQNEAQLEKSRLLSDRFSAERPKGSFSTLEIQRTEQGDSAMYLCSSSSPGQGYEQYFGPGTRLTVT.

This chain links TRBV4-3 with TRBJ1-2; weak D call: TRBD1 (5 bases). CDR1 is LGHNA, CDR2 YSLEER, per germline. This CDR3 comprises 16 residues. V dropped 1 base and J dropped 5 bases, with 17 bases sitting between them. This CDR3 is CASSQVRVRGAYGYTF. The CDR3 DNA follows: TGCGCCAGCAGCCAAGTCAGGGTTAGGGGTGCGTATGGCTACACCTTC.

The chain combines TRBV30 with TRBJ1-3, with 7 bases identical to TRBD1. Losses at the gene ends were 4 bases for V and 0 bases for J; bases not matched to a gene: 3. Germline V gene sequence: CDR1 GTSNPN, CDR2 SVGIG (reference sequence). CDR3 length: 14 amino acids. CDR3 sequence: CAWTTGISGNTIYF. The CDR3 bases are TGTGCCTGGACGACAGGGATCTCTGGAAACACCATATATTTT.

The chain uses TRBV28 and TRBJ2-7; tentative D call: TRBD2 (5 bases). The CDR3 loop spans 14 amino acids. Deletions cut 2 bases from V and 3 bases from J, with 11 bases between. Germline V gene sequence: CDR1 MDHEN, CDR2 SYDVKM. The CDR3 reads CASSLAGSFYEQYF. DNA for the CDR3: TGTGCCAGCAGTTTAGCGGGTTCATTCTACGAGCAGTACTTC.

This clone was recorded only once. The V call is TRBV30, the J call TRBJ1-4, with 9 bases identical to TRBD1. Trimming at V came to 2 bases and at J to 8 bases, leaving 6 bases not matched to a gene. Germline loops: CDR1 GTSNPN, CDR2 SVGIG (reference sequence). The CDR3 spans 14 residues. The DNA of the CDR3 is TGTGCCTGGAGTAACGGGACAGGGTGGGAAAAACTGTTTTTT. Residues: CAWSNGTGWEKLFF.

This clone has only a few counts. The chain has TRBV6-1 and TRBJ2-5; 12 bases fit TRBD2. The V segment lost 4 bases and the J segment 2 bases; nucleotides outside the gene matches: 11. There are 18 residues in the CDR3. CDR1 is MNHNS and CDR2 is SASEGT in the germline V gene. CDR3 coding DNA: TGTGCCAGCAGTGTCAGCAACCCGGGACTAGCGGGTCAAGAGACCCAGTACTTC. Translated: CASSVSNPGLAGQETQYF.

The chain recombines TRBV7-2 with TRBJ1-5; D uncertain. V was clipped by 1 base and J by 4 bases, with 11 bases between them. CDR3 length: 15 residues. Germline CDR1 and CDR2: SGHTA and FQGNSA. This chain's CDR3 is CASSLVAGKNQPQHF. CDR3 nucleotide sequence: TGTGCCAGCAGCTTAGTCGCAGGAAAGAATCAGCCCCAGCATTTT.

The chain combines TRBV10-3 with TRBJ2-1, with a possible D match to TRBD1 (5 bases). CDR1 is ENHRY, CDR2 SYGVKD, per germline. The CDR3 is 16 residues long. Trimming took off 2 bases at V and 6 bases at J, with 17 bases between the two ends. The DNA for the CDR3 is TGTGCCATCAGTGAGAGGGTGCCAGGGCCCCCCAATGAGCAGTTCTTC. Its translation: CAISERVPGPPNEQFF.

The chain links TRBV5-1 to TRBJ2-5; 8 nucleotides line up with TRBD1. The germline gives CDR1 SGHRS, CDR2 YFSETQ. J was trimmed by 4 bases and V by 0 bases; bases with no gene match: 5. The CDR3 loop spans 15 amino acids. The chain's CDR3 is CASSLGPGGRETQYF. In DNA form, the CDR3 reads TGCGCCAGCAGCTTGGGCCCAGGGGGCCGAGAGACCCAGTACTTC.

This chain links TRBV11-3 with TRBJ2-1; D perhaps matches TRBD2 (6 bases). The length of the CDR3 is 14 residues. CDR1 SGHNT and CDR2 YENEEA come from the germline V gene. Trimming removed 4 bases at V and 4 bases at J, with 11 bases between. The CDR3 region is CASSSRGGYNEQFF. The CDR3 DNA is TGTGCCAGCAGCTCCCGGGGAGGTTACAATGAGCAGTTCTTC. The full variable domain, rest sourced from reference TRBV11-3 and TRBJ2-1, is EAGVVQSPRYKIIEKKQPVAFWCNPISGHNTLYWYLQNLGQGPELLIRYENEEAVDDSQLPKDRFSAERLKGVDSTLKIQPAELGDSAVYLCASSSRGGYNEQFFGPGTRLTVL.

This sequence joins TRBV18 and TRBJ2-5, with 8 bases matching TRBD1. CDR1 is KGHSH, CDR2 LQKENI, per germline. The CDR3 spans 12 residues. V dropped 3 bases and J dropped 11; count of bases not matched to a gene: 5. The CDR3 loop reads CASSPGQGEQYF. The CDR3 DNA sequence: TGTGCCAGCTCACCCGGACAGGGAGAGCAGTACTTC.

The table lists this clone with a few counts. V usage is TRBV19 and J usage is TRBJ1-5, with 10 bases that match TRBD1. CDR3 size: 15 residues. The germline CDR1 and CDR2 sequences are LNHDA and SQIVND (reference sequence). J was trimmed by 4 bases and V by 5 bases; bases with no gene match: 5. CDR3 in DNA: TGTGCCAGTAGTGGGGACAGGGGAGTGAATCAGCCCCAGCATTTT. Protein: CASSGDRGVNQPQHF.

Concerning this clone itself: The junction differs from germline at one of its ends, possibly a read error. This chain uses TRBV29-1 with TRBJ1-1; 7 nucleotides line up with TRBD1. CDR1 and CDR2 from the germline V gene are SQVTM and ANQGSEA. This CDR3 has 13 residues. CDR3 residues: CSGEQGLNTEAFF. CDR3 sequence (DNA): TGCAGCGGTGAACAGGGGTTGAACACTGAAGCTTTCTTT.

The CDR3 region has the DNA TGTGCCAGCAGCGCCGGACAGGGGGGTTACGAGCAGTACTTC. Translating gives CASSAGQGGYEQYF. This chain joins TRBV7-2 and TRBJ2-7; 10 bases align to TRBD1. The CDR3 is 14 amino acids. Germline CDR1 and CDR2: SGHTA and FQGNSA. The junction had 5 bases not matched to a gene; V was cut back by 5 bases and J by 4 bases.

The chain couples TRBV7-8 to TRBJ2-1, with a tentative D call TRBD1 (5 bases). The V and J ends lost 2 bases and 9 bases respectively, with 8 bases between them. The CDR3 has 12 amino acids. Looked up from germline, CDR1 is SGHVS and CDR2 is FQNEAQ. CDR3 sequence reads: CASSLITGEQFF. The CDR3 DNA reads TGTGCCAGCAGCTTAATTACAGGTGAGCAGTTCTTC.

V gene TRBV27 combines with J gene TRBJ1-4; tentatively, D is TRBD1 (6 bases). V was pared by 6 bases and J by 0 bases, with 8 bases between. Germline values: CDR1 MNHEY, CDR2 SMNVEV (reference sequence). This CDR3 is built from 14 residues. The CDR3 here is CASRDRSTNEKLFF. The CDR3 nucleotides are TGTGCCAGCAGGGACAGATCAACTAATGAAAAACTGTTTTTT.

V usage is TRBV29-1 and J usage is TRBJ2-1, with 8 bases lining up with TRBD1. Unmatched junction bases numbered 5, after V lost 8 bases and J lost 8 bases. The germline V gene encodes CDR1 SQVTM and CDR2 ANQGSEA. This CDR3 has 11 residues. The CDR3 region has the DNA TGCAGCTTAACAGGGGGTGATGAGCAGTTCTTC. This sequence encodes CSLTGGDEQFF.

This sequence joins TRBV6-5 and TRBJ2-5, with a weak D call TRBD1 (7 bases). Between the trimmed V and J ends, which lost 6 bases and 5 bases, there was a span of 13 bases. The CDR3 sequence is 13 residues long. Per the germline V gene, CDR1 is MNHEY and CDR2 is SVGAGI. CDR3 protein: CASSAGGRETQYF. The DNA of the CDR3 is TGTGCCAGCAGCGCAGGGGGGCGGGAGACCCAGTACTTC.

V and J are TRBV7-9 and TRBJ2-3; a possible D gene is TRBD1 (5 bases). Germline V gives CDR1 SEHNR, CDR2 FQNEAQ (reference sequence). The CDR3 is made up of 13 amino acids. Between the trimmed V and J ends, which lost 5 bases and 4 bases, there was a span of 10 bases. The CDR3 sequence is CASSTVQADTQYF. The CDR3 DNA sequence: TGTGCCAGCAGCACGGTACAGGCAGATACGCAGTATTTT.

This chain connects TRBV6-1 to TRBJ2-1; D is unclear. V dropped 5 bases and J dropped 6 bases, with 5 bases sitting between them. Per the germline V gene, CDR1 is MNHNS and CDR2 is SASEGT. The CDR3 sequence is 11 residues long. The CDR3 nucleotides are TGTGCCAGCAGTCCCCTCAATGAGCAGTTCTTC. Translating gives CASSPLNEQFF.

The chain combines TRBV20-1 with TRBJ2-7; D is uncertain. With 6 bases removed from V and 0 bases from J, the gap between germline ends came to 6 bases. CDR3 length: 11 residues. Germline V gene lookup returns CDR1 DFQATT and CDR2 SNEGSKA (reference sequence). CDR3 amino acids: CSAQYSYEQYF. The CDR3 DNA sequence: TGCAGTGCCCAGTACTCCTACGAGCAGTACTTC.

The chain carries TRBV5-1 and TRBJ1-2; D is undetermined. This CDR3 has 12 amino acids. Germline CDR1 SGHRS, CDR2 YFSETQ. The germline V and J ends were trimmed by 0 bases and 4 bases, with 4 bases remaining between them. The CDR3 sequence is CASSLGAYGYTF. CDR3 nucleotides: TGCGCCAGCAGCTTGGGGGCCTATGGCTACACCTTC.

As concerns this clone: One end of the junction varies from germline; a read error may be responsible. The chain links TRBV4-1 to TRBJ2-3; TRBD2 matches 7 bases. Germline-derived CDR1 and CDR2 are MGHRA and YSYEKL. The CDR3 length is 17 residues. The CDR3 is CASRQEGLQEITDTQYF. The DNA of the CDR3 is TGCGCCAGCAGACAAGAGGGACTACAGGAAATCACAGATACGCAGTATTTT.

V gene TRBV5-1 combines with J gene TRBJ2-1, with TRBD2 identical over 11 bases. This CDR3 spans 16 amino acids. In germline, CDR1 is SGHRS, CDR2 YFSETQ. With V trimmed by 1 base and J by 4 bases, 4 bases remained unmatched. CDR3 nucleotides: TGCGCCAGCAGCTTGTCCGGGACTAGCGGATACAATGAGCAGTTCTTC. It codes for CASSLSGTSGYNEQFF.